This entry lists 31 T cell receptor beta chains sequenced from one sample in a study of blood T cell repertoires in COVID-19. The data were produced by immunoSEQ multiplex PCR, yet TCRdb's version contains in-frame clones alone and is incomplete. The data contain about 69,000 clones, roughly 80% of them singletons. Sequencing was carried out using peripheral blood. Receptors originate from a man aged 55 to 69 with acute or convalescent COVID-19.

The chain uses TRBV7-6 and TRBJ1-4, with 11 nucleotides matching TRBD1. Trimming cost V 4 bases and J 4 bases; bases outside gene matches: 2. This CDR3 region has 15 residues. The V gene's germline CDR1 is SGHVS and CDR2 FNYEAQ. This chain's CDR3 is CASSSGTGGNEKLFF. The DNA of the CDR3 is TGTGCCAGCAGCTCAGGGACAGGGGGTAATGAAAAACTGTTTTTT.

This sequence joins TRBV5-1 and TRBJ2-2; D uncertain. The CDR3 is 14 residues long. Trimming cost V 1 base and J 3 bases, with 7 bases left between them. Germline V gives CDR1 SGHRS, CDR2 YFSETQ. The CDR3 nucleotides are TGCGCCAGCAGCTTGATTGAGCACACCGGGGAGCTGTTTTTT. Its translation: CASSLIEHTGELFF.

Many counts were recorded for this clone. The chain joins TRBV6-5 to TRBJ1-2; D is unresolved. This CDR3 is 14 amino acids long. Germline-derived CDR1 and CDR2 are MNHEY and SVGAGI. V gave up 0 bases and J gave up 8 bases, with 13 bases separating them. CDR3 region: CASSYSVSQSGYTF. The CDR3 bases are TGTGCCAGCAGTTACTCGGTCTCGCAGTCAGGCTACACCTTC.

CDR3 loop: CASSQGTGFRTNTEAFF. CDR3 nucleotides: TGTGCCAGCAGCCAAGGCACAGGCTTTAGGACGAACACTGAAGCTTTCTTT. The chain employs TRBV14 and TRBJ1-1, with D perhaps matching TRBD1 (5 bases). Germline CDR1 is SGHDN and CDR2 is FVKESK. V lost 1 base and J 1 base, leaving 16 bases between the germline ends. The CDR3 is 17 amino acids.

The chain is built from TRBV7-2 and TRBJ2-3; 7 positions match TRBD1. Unmatched junction bases numbered 10, after V lost 0 bases and J lost 4 bases. Germline CDR1 SGHTA, CDR2 FQGNSA. CDR3 length equals 17 residues. The CDR3 protein is CASSLALRQGRADTQYF. The CDR3 bases are TGTGCCAGCAGCTTAGCGCTTCGACAGGGTCGGGCAGATACGCAGTATTTT. The variable domain in full, completed from reference TRBV7-2 and TRBJ2-3, reads GAGVSQSPSNKVTEKGKDVELRCDPISGHTALYWYRQSLGQGLEFLIYFQGNSAPDKSGLPSDRFSAERTGGSVSTLTIQRTQQEDSAVYLCASSLALRQGRADTQYFGPGTRLTVL.

This clone was seen only a few times. The chain links TRBV2 to TRBJ2-7; tentatively, D is TRBD1 (6 bases). The length of the CDR3 is 15 residues. V was cut by 3 bases and J by 0 bases, with 12 bases left in between. Germline lookup yields CDR1 SNHLY and CDR2 FYNNEI. The CDR3 spells CASSDDRPYSYEQYF. CDR3 DNA sequence: TGTGCCAGCAGTGATGACAGGCCATACTCCTACGAGCAGTACTTC.

The rearrangement links TRBV27 to TRBJ2-1, with 8 bases that match TRBD2. The V and J ends lost 6 bases and 7 bases, in that order; junction bases with no gene match: 11. The CDR3 covers 15 residues. Germline CDR1 and CDR2: MNHEY and SMNVEV (reference sequence). The CDR3 bases are TGTGCCAGCAGCCTCGGGAGCGGGGGAGTGAATGAGCAGTTCTTC. It is translated as CASSLGSGGVNEQFF.

The V and J genes are TRBV9 and TRBJ2-2; D remains ambiguous. The V and J ends lost 0 bases and 5 bases respectively, with 2 bases between them. This CDR3 comprises 12 residues. Germline V gene lookup returns CDR1 SGDLS and CDR2 YYNGEE. The CDR3 reads CASSVATGELFF. In nucleotides, the CDR3 is TGTGCCAGCAGCGTAGCTACCGGGGAGCTGTTTTTT.

This clone is a singleton in its sample. The chain uses TRBV19 and TRBJ2-3; 8 bases agree with TRBD1. CDR1 is LNHDA and CDR2 is SQIVND in the germline V gene (reference sequence). The V gene end was trimmed by 5 bases and the J gene end by 6 bases; junction bases not matched to a gene: 7. CDR3 length: 14 residues. The CDR3 protein is CASSEQGETDTQYF. The CDR3 DNA sequence: TGTGCCAGTAGTGAACAGGGGGAGACGGATACGCAGTATTTT.

This rearrangement joins TRBV24-1 to TRBJ1-4; TRBD1 is a possible D gene (5 bases). Germline loops: CDR1 KGHDR, CDR2 SFDVKD. Trimming pared 4 bases from V and 7 bases from J, leaving 15 bases between. This CDR3 region has 15 residues. The CDR3 sequence is CATSDPSRAGEKLFF. In nucleotides, the CDR3 is TGTGCCACCAGTGACCCCAGCAGGGCCGGTGAAAAACTGTTTTTT.

The chain combines TRBV19 with TRBJ2-1; D is perhaps TRBD2 (8 bases). The germline CDR1 and CDR2 sequences are LNHDA and SQIVND (reference sequence). V gave up 4 bases and J gave up 4 bases, with 23 bases separating them. This CDR3 is built from 18 residues. For the CDR3, the DNA is TGTGCCAGTAGTACACGGAATCCGGGACAGCGGGGGTACAATGAGCAGTTCTTC. This encodes CASSTRNPGQRGYNEQFF.

The J gene is TRBJ1-1, the V gene TRBV2, with D possibly TRBD1 on 5 matching bases. CDR3 length equals 15 residues. Germline CDR1 and CDR2: SNHLY and FYNNEI. V was trimmed by 10 bases and J by 4 bases, leaving 22 bases between them. This CDR3 is CATAGGAIGSTEAFF. For the CDR3, the DNA is TGTGCCACAGCGGGAGGGGCTATTGGCAGCACTGAAGCTTTCTTT.

This clone was counted between two and nine times. The rearrangement links TRBV7-8 to TRBJ2-7, with TRBD1 as a possible D gene (5 bases). This CDR3 spans 14 amino acids. CDR1 is SGHVS and CDR2 is FQNEAQ in the germline V gene. The V gene lost 0 bases and the J gene lost 3 bases, with 9 bases spanning the gap. For the CDR3, the DNA is TGTGCCAGCAGCTTAGCGGGGCCTAGCTACGAGCAGTACTTC. Translation: CASSLAGPSYEQYF.

This chain joins TRBV5-1 and TRBJ1-6; no reliable D call. Germline V gives CDR1 SGHRS, CDR2 YFSETQ. Between the trimmed V and J ends, which lost 2 bases and 0 bases, there was a span of 9 bases. The CDR3 length is 16 residues. The CDR3: CASSLVVSSYNSPLHF. The CDR3 coding sequence is TGCGCCAGCAGCTTAGTTGTGAGCTCCTATAATTCACCCCTCCACTTT.

Details on this clone: One end of the junction is discordant with germline, which a read error may explain. The CDR3 coding sequence is TGTGCCAGCAGTCAGGGATCCTCTAATTCACCCCTCCACTTT. Translating it yields CASSQGSSNSPLHF. The chain links TRBV6-2 or TRBV6-3 to TRBJ1-6; a possible D gene is TRBD1 (5 bases). The CDR3 covers 14 residues. Germline V CDR1 and CDR2: MNHEY, SVGEGT.

In this sample, this clone turned up a few times. The chain carries TRBV27 and TRBJ2-3, with D perhaps TRBD2 (6 bases). V lost 3 bases and J 0 bases, leaving 10 bases between the germline ends. Germline values: CDR1 MNHEY, CDR2 SMNVEV (reference sequence). The CDR3 covers 15 residues. The CDR3 nucleotides are TGTGCCAGCAGTTTGGGGGGAACTAGCACAGATACGCAGTATTTT. Amino acids: CASSLGGTSTDTQYF.

The V gene is TRBV27, the J gene TRBJ1-6, with D possibly matching TRBD1 (5 bases). The CDR3 is 15 residues long. The V and J ends lost 8 bases and 7 bases respectively, with 18 bases between them. Germline V CDR1 and CDR2: MNHEY, SMNVEV (reference sequence). This CDR3 reads CASLPWGGENSPLHF. As DNA, the CDR3 is TGTGCCAGCCTCCCGTGGGGGGGGGAAAATTCACCCCTCCACTTT.

The V gene is TRBV7-6, the J gene TRBJ1-2; D is undetermined. This CDR3 is 13 amino acids long. CDR1 is SGHVS, CDR2 FNYEAQ, per germline. Trimming pared 6 bases from V and 4 bases from J, leaving 12 bases between. The CDR3 is CASSPGSGYGYTF. The CDR3 DNA reads as TGTGCCAGCAGTCCGGGGTCGGGCTATGGCTACACCTTC.

This sequence joins TRBV20-1 and TRBJ1-2; tentatively, D is TRBD1 (5 bases). The CDR3 runs 11 residues. Deletions cut 5 bases from V and 12 bases from J, with 16 bases between. Germline V gene data show CDR1 as DFQATT and CDR2 as SNEGSKA (reference sequence). The CDR3 here is CSASEGSPHTF. The CDR3, as DNA: TGCAGTGCTTCGGAGGGGTCTCCCCACACCTTC.

V is TRBV6-5 and J is TRBJ1-1; a possible D gene is TRBD1 (6 bases). Germline CDR1 reads MNHEY; CDR2 reads SVGAGI. The CDR3 spans 16 residues. V dropped 4 bases and J dropped 1 base, with 16 bases sitting between them. DNA for the CDR3: TGTGCCAGCAGTTCCATAACCGGGACAACGAACACTGAAGCTTTCTTT. It codes for CASSSITGTTNTEAFF.

The chain employs TRBV30 and TRBJ1-1; 9 nucleotides agree with TRBD1. Germline V lookup: CDR1 GTSNPN, CDR2 SVGIG (reference sequence). This CDR3 spans 16 amino acids. V dropped 8 bases and J dropped 0; count of bases not matched to a gene: 13. The CDR3 bases are TGTGCCGCTAGGGAGGGGACAGGGCAAATGAACACTGAAGCTTTCTTT. Its translation: CAAREGTGQMNTEAFF.

V and J are TRBV5-1 and TRBJ1-6, with 12 bases lining up with TRBD1. Germline V gene lookup returns CDR1 SGHRS and CDR2 YFSETQ. The CDR3 runs 17 residues. V was clipped by 5 bases and J by 2 bases; unmatched bases: 5. This CDR3 is CASSQGQGATYNSPLHF. In DNA, the CDR3 is TGCGCCAGCAGTCAGGGACAGGGGGCCACCTATAATTCACCCCTCCACTTT.

The chain couples TRBV4-1 to TRBJ1-4; D gene unclear. Deletions cut 1 base from V and 0 bases from J, with 6 bases between. This CDR3 has 15 amino acids. The germline V gene encodes CDR1 MGHRA and CDR2 YSYEKL. The CDR3 here is CASSQAKTTNEKLFF. The CDR3 DNA reads as TGCGCCAGCAGCCAAGCTAAGACAACTAATGAAAAACTGTTTTTT.

The rearrangement links TRBV5-8 to TRBJ2-5; 9 bases map to TRBD2. With 0 bases clipped from V and 1 base from J, the junction kept 7 bases outside the gene matches. Germline loops: CDR1 SGHTS, CDR2 YDEGEE. This CDR3 comprises 17 residues. CDR3 amino acids: CASSLGGLASSQETQYF. As DNA, the CDR3 is TGTGCCAGCAGCTTGGGGGGACTAGCCTCCTCCCAAGAGACCCAGTACTTC.

As DNA, the CDR3 is TGTGCCAGCAGCCCCTCCGGGGCCTACGAGCAGTACTTC. It specifies CASSPSGAYEQYF. The rearrangement links TRBV7-3 to TRBJ2-7; D might be TRBD2 (5 bases). V shed 5 bases and J shed 2 bases, with 10 bases lying between them. Per germline, CDR1 SGHTA and CDR2 FQGTGA. The CDR3 is 13 amino acids.

V usage is TRBV30 and J usage is TRBJ1-4, with D possibly matching TRBD1 (6 bases). The CDR3 totals 13 residues. Trimming stripped 5 bases from V and 5 bases from J, with 12 bases between. The germline V gene has CDR1 GTSNPN and CDR2 SVGIG (reference sequence). CDR3 region: CAWAGQGNEKLFF. CDR3 bases: TGTGCCTGGGCCGGGCAGGGGAATGAAAAACTGTTTTTT.

The V call is TRBV30, the J call TRBJ1-2; D unresolved. In germline, CDR1 is GTSNPN, CDR2 SVGIG (reference sequence). V lost 1 base and J 1 base, leaving 16 bases between the germline ends. The CDR3 sequence is 16 residues long. As DNA, the CDR3 is TGTGCCTGGAGTGCCCAACCGCTATCTTTTAACTATGGCTACACCTTC. Amino acids: CAWSAQPLSFNYGYTF.

The rearrangement links TRBV4-3 to TRBJ2-7, with TRBD1 matching over 7 bases. Germline values: CDR1 LGHNA, CDR2 YSLEER. The J segment lost 0 bases and the V segment lost 4 bases, leaving 6 bases of the junction unmatched. CDR3 size: 15 residues. In DNA, the CDR3 is TGCGCCAGCAGCCTCGTGGACAGGAGCTCCTACGAGCAGTACTTC. Translation gives CASSLVDRSSYEQYF.

This clone was seen a single time. This sequence joins TRBV4-3 and TRBJ1-2, with 12 bases fitting TRBD1. CDR1 is LGHNA and CDR2 is YSLEER in the germline V gene. This CDR3 spans 16 amino acids. V dropped 5 bases and J dropped 2; count of bases not matched to a gene: 6. The CDR3 region has the DNA TGCGCCAGCAGCGACCGGGACAGGGGGCTCAACTATGGCTACACCTTC. This gives the protein CASSDRDRGLNYGYTF.

The chain couples TRBV10-3 to TRBJ1-4; D is undetermined. In germline, CDR1 is ENHRY, CDR2 SYGVKD. This CDR3 is built from 14 residues. V was cut by 4 bases and J by 7 bases, with 13 bases left in between. The CDR3 sequence: CAISGGNAGEKLFF. In DNA form, the CDR3 reads TGTGCCATCAGTGGAGGAAATGCGGGTGAAAAACTGTTTTTT.

The chain couples TRBV3-1 (or the pseudogene TRBV3-2) to TRBJ1-3; D is unclear. Looked up from germline, CDR1 is LGHDT and CDR2 is YNNKEL (reference sequence). The CDR3 loop spans 14 amino acids. Trimming pared 4 bases from V and 4 bases from J, leaving 11 bases between. CDR3 nucleotides: TGTGCCAGCAGCCCCCTGGTCGGGGGAAACACCATATATTTT. Residues: CASSPLVGGNTIYF.